This T cell receptor (beta chain) is from a study of cytomegalovirus exposure and HLA in healthy donors. Study overall: Some 85 million unique TCRs, all from HLA-typed donors, were included in an early release of the data.

Researchers ran the PCR with 60 Vbeta and 13 Jbeta primers. In the authors' workflow: Unique TCR beta chains numbered around 75 million in a later analysis, with roughly 10 million shared. Profiled with immunoSEQ multiplex PCR; TCRdb holds only in-frame clones, not every one. V, J and clone size were drawn from that table, and D and trimming were deduced from the DNA. The top ten hold about 5.5% of the sample, which has some 90,000 clones, about two thirds seen once. J was trimmed by 4 bases and V by 3 bases; bases with no gene match: 0. Germline V gene sequence: CDR1 SGDLS, CDR2 YYNGEE. CDR3 length equals 13 residues.

This rearrangement joins TRBV9 to TRBJ1-5, with 8 positions matching TRBD1. The TCR comes from a boy aged 5-17 years in good health and CMV-seropositive. The sample consisted of PBMCs. This CDR3 is CASSGTGNQPQHF. Written as DNA, the CDR3 is TGTGCCAGCAGCGGGACAGGGAATCAGCCCCAGCATTTT.